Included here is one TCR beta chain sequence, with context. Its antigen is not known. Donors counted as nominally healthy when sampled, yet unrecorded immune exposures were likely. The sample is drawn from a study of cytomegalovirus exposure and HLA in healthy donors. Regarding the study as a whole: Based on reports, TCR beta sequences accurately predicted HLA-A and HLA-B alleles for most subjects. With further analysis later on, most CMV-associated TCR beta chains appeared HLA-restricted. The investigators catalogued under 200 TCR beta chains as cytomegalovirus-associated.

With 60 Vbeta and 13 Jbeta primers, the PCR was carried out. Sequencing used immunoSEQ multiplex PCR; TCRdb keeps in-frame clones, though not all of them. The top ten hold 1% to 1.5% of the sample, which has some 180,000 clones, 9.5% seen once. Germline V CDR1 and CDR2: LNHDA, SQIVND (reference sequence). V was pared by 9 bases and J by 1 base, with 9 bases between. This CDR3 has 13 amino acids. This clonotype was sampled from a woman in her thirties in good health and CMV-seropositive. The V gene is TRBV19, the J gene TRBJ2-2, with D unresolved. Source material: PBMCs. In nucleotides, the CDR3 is TGTGCCAGCAGGCTGCTGAACACCGGGGAGCTGTTTTTT. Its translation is CASRLLNTGELFF.